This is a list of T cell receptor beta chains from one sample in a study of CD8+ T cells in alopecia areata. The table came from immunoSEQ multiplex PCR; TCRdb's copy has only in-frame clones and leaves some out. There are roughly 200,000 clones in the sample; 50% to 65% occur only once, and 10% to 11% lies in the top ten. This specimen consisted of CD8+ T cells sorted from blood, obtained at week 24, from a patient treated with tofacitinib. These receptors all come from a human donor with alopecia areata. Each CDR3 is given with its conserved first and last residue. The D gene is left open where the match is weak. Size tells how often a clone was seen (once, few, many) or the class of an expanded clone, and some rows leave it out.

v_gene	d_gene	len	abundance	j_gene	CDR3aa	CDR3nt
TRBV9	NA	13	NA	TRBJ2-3	CASSPGPGDTQYF	TGTGCCAGCAGCCCCGGACCGGGAGATACGCAGTATTTT
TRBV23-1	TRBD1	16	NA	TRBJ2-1	CASSQSPGGSYNEQFF	TGCGCCAGCAGTCAATCCCCAGGGGGCTCCTACAATGAGCAGTTCTTC
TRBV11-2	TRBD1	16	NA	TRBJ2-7	CASSLTKDRGHYEQYF	TGTGCCAGCAGCTTAACAAAGGACAGGGGGCACTACGAGCAGTACTTC
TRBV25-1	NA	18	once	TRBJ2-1	CASSESGTEKSSYNEQFF	TGTGCCAGCAGTGAGTCGGGGACCGAGAAGAGCTCCTACAATGAGCAGTTCTTC
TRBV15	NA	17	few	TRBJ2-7	CATSRDPRDGVNYEQYF	TGTGCCACCAGCAGAGATCCCCGGGACGGAGTAAACTACGAGCAGTACTTC
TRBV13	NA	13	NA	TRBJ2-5	CASSLRLKEAQYF	TGTGCCAGCAGCTTACGGCTAAAGGAGGCCCAGTACTTC
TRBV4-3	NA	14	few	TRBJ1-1	CASSQVGWSTEAFF	TGCGCCAGCAGCCAAGTTGGGTGGAGCACTGAAGCTTTCTTT
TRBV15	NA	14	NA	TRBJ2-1	CATSREGTSNEQFF	TGTGCCACCAGCAGAGAGGGGACGAGCAATGAGCAGTTCTTC
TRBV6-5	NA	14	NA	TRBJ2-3	CASSSSATTDTQYF	TGTGCCAGCAGTTCGTCGGCTACCACAGATACGCAGTATTTT
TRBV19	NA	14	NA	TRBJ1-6	CASSALQGGSPLHF	TGTGCCAGTAGTGCCTTACAGGGAGGCTCACCCCTCCACTTT
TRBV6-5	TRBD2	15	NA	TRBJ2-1	CASSIRRGGLGEQFF	TGTGCCAGCAGTATACGGCGGGGGGGCCTAGGTGAGCAGTTCTTC
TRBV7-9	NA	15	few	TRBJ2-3	CASSPPGISTDTQYF	TGTGCCAGCAGCCCCCCCGGGATCAGCACAGATACGCAGTATTTT
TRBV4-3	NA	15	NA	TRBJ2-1	CASSQETGGVGEQFF	TGCGCCAGCAGCCAAGAGACTGGCGGGGTCGGTGAGCAGTTCTTC
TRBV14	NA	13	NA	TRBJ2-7	CASTEQGSYEQYF	TGTGCCAGCACCGAGCAGGGCTCCTACGAGCAGTACTTC
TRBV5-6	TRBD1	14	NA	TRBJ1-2	CASRVLGQAYGYTF	TGTGCCAGCAGGGTGCTGGGACAGGCCTATGGCTACACCTTC
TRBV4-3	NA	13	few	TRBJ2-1	CASSQVSYNEQFF	TGCGCCAGCAGCCAAGTTTCTTACAATGAGCAGTTCTTC
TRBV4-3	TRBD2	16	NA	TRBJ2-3	CASSQEFTSGKDTQYF	TGCGCCAGCAGCCAAGAGTTCACTAGCGGAAAAGATACGCAGTATTTT
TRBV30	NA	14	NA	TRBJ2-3	CAWIETGKTDTQYF	TGTGCCTGGATCGAGACAGGCAAAACAGATACGCAGTATTTT
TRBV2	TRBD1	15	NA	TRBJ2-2	CASSESQGAGGELFF	TGTGCCAGCAGTGAATCCCAGGGGGCCGGCGGGGAGCTGTTTTTT
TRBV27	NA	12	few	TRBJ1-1	CASSRGSTEAFF	TGTGCCAGCAGTCGGGGCTCCACTGAAGCTTTCTTT
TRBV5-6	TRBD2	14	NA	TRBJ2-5	CASSLLAGEETQYF	TGTGCCAGCAGCTTGTTAGCGGGGGAAGAGACCCAGTACTTC
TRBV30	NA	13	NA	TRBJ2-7	CAWSVGATYEQYF	TGTGCCTGGAGTGTTGGGGCCACCTACGAGCAGTACTTC
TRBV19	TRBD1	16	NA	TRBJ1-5	CASSIIRDRGFSPQHF	TGTGCCAGTAGTATCATCCGGGACAGGGGCTTCTCTCCCCAGCATTTT
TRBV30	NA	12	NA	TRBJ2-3	CAWSVGGDTQYF	TGTGCCTGGAGTGTCGGTGGAGATACGCAGTATTTT
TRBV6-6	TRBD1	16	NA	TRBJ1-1	CASSAGGLGGNTEAFF	TGTGCCAGCAGTGCAGGGGGGCTAGGAGGGAACACTGAAGCTTTCTTT